The text below deals with one T cell receptor (beta chain). What it binds is not known. MiXCR, applied by TCRdb to the 5' RACE reads, yields one record per CDR3 protein. The sample lists about 470,000 distinct CDR3 sequences, 24% occurring once. This entry comes from a study of identical twins. Whole-study results and caveats: Twin sharing of out-of-frame TCR alpha was underestimated by models in monozygotic pairs.

This same sample was also part of a study on T cells expressing NK-cell markers. This second report adds: Sorting of alpha-beta TCR T cells alone was achieved in several experiments with an anti-gamma-delta TCR antibody.

Sequenced input: CD4+ T cells sorted from blood. The source of this sequence is a woman in her late teens or twenties in good health.

The CDR3 DNA reads TGTGCCAGCAGCACCGCCCTATCCTACAATGAGCAGTTCTTC. Protein: CASSTALSYNEQFF. The rearrangement links TRBV21-1 to TRBJ2-1; the D call in the table, TRBD1, was not verified against the DNA. TRBV21-1 is a listed pseudogene. The CDR3 totals 14 residues.